These 14 T cell receptor beta chains were all obtained from the same sample, sequenced in a study of blood T cell repertoires in COVID-19. Repertoires were generated with immunoSEQ multiplex PCR, while TCRdb's copy carries only in-frame clones and drops some. The sample records 370,000 or so clones, over 65% being singletons. Source material: peripheral blood. Every receptor here comes from a human donor with acute or convalescent COVID-19. The donor label of this sample is uncertain.

This sequence joins TRBV19 and TRBJ1-4, with unresolved D. V was cut by 5 bases and J by 0 bases, with 13 bases left in between. The CDR3 length is 16 residues. Germline CDR1 reads LNHDA; CDR2 reads SQIVND (reference sequence). The CDR3 protein is CASSFNPRATNEKLFF. CDR3 DNA sequence: TGTGCCAGTAGTTTTAACCCCCGAGCAACTAATGAAAAACTGTTTTTT.

This chain connects TRBV6-5 to TRBJ1-2; the match to TRBD1 covers 10 bases. After removal of 0 bases from V and 8 bases from J, the junction contained 9 bases not matched to a gene. Germline V CDR1 and CDR2: MNHEY, SVGAGI. This CDR3 contains 16 residues. CDR3: CASSYSNRDRGGGYTF. The CDR3 DNA reads as TGTGCCAGCAGTTACTCAAACCGGGACAGGGGTGGCGGCTACACCTTC.

This chain joins TRBV2 and TRBJ2-3, with D tentatively TRBD1 (6 bases). Germline V gene sequence: CDR1 SNHLY, CDR2 FYNNEI. This CDR3 comprises 16 residues. V was pared by 5 bases and J by 3 bases, with 18 bases between. The CDR3 loop reads CASSSTGMVGTDTQYF. CDR3 coding DNA: TGTGCCAGCAGTTCCACAGGGATGGTTGGTACAGATACGCAGTATTTT.

The rearrangement uses TRBV28 and TRBJ2-2; D is uncertain. CDR3 size: 11 residues. In germline, CDR1 is MDHEN, CDR2 SYDVKM. The V end was cut by 6 bases, the J end by 5 bases, with 4 bases between. In DNA form, the CDR3 reads TGTGCCAGCAGCTTGACCGGGGAGCTGTTTTTT. Translating gives CASSLTGELFF.

This clone has just a few counts. The chain employs TRBV27 and TRBJ2-7; TRBD1 might be the D (5 bases). The length of the CDR3 is 16 residues. V was clipped by 0 bases and J by 2 bases, with 14 bases between them. In germline, CDR1 is MNHEY, CDR2 SMNVEV (reference sequence). CDR3 loop: CASSLSGPPAPYEQYF. CDR3 DNA: TGTGCCAGCAGTTTATCGGGGCCCCCGGCGCCCTACGAGCAGTACTTC.

The V and J genes are TRBV11-2 and TRBJ1-2; 8 bases match TRBD1. The CDR3 runs 16 residues. Trimming removed 2 bases from V and 7 bases from J; junction bases left unmatched: 12. Germline V CDR1 and CDR2: SGHAT, FQNNGV. The CDR3 DNA sequence: TGTGCCAGCAGCTTAAAAACCGTCCAGGGGGCCGGTGGCTACACCTTC. This translates into CASSLKTVQGAGGYTF.

J is TRBJ2-1 and V is TRBV6-5; 8 bases are shared with TRBD1. V was clipped by 7 bases and J by 7 bases; unmatched bases: 12. Germline V gene data show CDR1 as MNHEY and CDR2 as SVGAGI. The CDR3 runs 15 residues. CDR3 amino acids: CASNPTGRGLNEQFF. As DNA, the CDR3 is TGTGCCAGCAACCCAACGGGCAGGGGGCTGAATGAGCAGTTCTTC.

The chain employs TRBV7-9 and TRBJ1-5; D is ambiguous. Per the germline V gene, CDR1 is SEHNR and CDR2 is FQNEAQ (reference sequence). This CDR3 spans 15 amino acids. Trimming took 1 base from V and 2 from J, leaving 9 bases between them. CDR3 nucleotides: TGTGCCAGCAGCTTAGGACAATGGGGCAATCAGCCCCAGCATTTT. Protein: CASSLGQWGNQPQHF.

The chain is built from TRBV3-1 (or the pseudogene TRBV3-2) and TRBJ2-3; D remains ambiguous. CDR3 length: 14 amino acids. V lost 1 base to trimming and J lost 5 bases, with 10 bases between them. CDR1 and CDR2 (germline): LGHDT, YNNKEL (reference sequence). CDR3 loop: CASSQAPRRDTQYF. The CDR3 DNA is TGTGCCAGCAGCCAAGCCCCCCGTAGAGATACGCAGTATTTT.

CDR3 coding DNA: TGTGCCAGCAGTAAACTAGCGGGAGTGGGTTCAACGCAGTATTTT. This translates into CASSKLAGVGSTQYF. V gene TRBV27 combines with J gene TRBJ2-3, with 11 bases that match TRBD2. The germline gives CDR1 MNHEY, CDR2 SMNVEV (reference sequence). After removal of 5 bases from V and 9 bases from J, the junction contained 10 bases not matched to a gene. The length of the CDR3 is 15 residues.

The genes are TRBV6-5 and TRBJ2-7, with 8 positions matching TRBD2. The CDR3 length is 15 residues. J was trimmed by 2 bases and V by 6 bases; bases with no gene match: 9. The V gene's germline CDR1 is MNHEY and CDR2 SVGAGI. CDR3 region: CASSLRGGSTYEQYF. The CDR3 nucleotides read TGTGCCAGCAGCCTCCGGGGGGGCAGCACCTACGAGCAGTACTTC.

CDR3 amino acids: CASSPDTRGYGYTF. In DNA form, the CDR3 reads TGTGCCAGCTCACCCGACACAAGGGGCTATGGCTACACCTTC. The rearrangement joins TRBV18 to TRBJ1-2, with a possible D match to TRBD1 (5 bases). Per the germline V gene, CDR1 is KGHSH and CDR2 is LQKENI. Trimming cost V 3 bases and J 4 bases, with 12 bases left between them. This CDR3 region has 14 residues.

V is TRBV11-2 and J is TRBJ2-7; D ambiguous. This CDR3 is 14 amino acids long. The germline CDR1 and CDR2 sequences are SGHAT and FQNNGV. V was cut by 5 bases and J by 2 bases, with 13 bases left in between. The CDR3 DNA follows: TGTGCCAGCAGCCACGACGGGTGGACCTACGAGCAGTACTTC. It translates to CASSHDGWTYEQYF.

The chain is built from TRBV4-1 and TRBJ2-5; D perhaps matches TRBD2 (6 bases). CDR1 is MGHRA and CDR2 is YSYEKL in the germline V gene. The CDR3 is 14 residues long. V shed 4 bases and J shed 4 bases, with 13 bases lying between them. CDR3 sequence reads: CASSPLPGLETQYF. The CDR3 bases are TGCGCCAGCAGCCCTCTTCCGGGACTAGAGACCCAGTACTTC.